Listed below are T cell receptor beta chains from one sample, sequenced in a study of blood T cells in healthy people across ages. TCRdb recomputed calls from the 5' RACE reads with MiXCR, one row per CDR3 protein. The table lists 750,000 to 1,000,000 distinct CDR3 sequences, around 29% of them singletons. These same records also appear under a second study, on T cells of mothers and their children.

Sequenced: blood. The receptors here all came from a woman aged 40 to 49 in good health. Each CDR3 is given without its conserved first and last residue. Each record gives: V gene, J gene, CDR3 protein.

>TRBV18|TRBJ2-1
ASSLIATGTSGGNEQF
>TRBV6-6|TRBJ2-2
ASIQGGNTGELF
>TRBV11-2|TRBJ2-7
ASSVRTSGPFGEEQY
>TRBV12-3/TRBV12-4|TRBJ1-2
ASRLSGVYYGYT
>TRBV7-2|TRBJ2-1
ASSSDPGLGQRDEQF
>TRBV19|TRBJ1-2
ASSIMGGYT
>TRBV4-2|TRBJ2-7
ASSPRLGSYEQY
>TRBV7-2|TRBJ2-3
ASRDTGTTQY
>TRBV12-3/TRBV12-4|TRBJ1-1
ASSPGTGGEVLVAF
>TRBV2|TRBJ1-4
ASSRDRAGEKLF
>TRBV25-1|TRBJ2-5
ASSYASQETQY